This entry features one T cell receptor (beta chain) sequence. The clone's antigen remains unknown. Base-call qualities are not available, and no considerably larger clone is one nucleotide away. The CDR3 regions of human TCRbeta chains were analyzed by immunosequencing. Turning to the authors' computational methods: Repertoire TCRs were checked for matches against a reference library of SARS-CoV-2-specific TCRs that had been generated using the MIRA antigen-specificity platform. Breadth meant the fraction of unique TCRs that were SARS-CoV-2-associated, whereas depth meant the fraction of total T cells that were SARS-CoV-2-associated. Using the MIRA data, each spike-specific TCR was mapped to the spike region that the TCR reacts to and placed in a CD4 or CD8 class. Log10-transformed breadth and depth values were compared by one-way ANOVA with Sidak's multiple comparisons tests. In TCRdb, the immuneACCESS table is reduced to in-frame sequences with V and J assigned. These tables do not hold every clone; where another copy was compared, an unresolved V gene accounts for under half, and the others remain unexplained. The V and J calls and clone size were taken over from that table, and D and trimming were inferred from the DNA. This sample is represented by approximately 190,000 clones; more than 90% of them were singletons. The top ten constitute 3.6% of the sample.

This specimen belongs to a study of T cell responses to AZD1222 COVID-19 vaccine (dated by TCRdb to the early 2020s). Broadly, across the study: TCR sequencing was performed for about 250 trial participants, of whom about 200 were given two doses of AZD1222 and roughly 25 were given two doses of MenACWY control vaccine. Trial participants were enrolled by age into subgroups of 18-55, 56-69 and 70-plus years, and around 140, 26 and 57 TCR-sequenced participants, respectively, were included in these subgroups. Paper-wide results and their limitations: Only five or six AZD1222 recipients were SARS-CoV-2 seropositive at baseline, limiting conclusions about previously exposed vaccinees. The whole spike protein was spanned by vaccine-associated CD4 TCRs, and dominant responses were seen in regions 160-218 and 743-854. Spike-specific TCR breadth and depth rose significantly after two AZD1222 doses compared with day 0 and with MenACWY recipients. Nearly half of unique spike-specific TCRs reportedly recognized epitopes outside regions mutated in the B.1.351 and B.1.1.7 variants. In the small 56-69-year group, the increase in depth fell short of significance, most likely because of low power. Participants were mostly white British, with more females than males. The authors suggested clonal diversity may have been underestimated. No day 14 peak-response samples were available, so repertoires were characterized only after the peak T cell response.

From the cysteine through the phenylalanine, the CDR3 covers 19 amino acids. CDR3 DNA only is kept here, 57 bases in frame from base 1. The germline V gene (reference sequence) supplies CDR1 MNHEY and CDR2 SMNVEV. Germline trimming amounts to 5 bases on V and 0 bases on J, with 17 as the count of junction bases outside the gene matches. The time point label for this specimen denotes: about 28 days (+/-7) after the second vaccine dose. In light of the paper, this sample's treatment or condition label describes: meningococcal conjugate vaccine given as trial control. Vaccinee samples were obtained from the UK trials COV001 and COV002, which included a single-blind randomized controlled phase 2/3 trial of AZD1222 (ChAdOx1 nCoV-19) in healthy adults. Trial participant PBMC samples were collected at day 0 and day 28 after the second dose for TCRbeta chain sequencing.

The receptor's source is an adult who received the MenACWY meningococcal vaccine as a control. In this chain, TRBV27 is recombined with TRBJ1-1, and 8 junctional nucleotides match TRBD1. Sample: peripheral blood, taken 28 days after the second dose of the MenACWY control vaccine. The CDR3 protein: CASSLYLRTGNFVNTEAFF. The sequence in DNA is TGTGCCAGCAGTCTTTACCTCCGGACAGGGAATTTCGTGAACACTGAAGCTTTCTTT.